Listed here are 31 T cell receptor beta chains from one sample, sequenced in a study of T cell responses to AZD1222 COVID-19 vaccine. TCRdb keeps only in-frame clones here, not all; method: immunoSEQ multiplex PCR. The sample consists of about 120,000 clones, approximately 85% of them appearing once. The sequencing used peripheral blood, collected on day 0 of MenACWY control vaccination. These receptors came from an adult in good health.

The CDR3 sequence: CASSDISYEQYF. DNA for the CDR3: TGCGCCAGCAGTGACATTTCCTACGAGCAGTACTTC. This rearrangement joins TRBV10-2 to TRBJ2-7; D unclear. The length of the CDR3 is 12 residues. V lost 3 bases and J 1 base, leaving 4 bases between the germline ends. Germline CDR1 and CDR2: WSHSY and SAAADI.

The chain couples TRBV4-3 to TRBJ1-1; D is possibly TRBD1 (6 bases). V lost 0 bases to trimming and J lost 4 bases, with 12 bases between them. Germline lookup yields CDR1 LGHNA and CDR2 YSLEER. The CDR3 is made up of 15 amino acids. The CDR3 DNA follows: TGCGCCAGCAGCCAAGAGGGGGGGCTTACCACTGAAGCTTTCTTT. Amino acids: CASSQEGGLTTEAFF.

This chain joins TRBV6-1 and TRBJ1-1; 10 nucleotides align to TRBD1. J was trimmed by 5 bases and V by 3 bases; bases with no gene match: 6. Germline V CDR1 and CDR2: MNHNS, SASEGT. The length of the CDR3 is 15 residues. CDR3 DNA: TGTGCCAGCAGTGATGCCGGGACAGGGGCTACTGAAGCTTTCTTT. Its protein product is CASSDAGTGATEAFF.

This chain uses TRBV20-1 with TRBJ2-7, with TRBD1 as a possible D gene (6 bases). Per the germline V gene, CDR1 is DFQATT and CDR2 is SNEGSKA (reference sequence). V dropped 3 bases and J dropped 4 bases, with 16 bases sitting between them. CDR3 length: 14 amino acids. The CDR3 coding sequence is TGCAGTGCTAGTAGGGCAGGGGCCGAGTACGAGCAGTACTTC. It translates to CSASRAGAEYEQYF.

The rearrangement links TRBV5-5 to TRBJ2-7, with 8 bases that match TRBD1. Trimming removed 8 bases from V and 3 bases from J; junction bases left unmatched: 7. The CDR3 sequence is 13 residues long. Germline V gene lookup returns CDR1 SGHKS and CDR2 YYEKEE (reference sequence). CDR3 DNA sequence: TGTGCCAGTGGGTCAGGGGGCATCTACGAGCAGTACTTC. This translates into CASGSGGIYEQYF.

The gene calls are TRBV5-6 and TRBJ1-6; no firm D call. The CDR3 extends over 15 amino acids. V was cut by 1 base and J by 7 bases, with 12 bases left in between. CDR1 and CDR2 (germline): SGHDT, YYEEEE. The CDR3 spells CASSLLNRPNSPLHF. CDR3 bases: TGTGCCAGCAGCTTGTTGAACAGACCCAATTCACCCCTCCACTTT.

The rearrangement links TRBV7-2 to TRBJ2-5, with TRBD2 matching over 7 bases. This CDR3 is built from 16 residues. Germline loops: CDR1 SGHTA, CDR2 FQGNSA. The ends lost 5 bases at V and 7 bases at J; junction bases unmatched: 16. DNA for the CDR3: TGTGCCAGCAGCCCCGGGACTACAGCTGGGGGGGGGACCCAGTACTTC. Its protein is CASSPGTTAGGGTQYF.

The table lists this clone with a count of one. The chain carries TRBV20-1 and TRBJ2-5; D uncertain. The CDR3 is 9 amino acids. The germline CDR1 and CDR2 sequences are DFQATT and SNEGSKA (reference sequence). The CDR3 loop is CGAPETQYF. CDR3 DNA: TGCGGAGCCCCAGAGACCCAGTACTTC.

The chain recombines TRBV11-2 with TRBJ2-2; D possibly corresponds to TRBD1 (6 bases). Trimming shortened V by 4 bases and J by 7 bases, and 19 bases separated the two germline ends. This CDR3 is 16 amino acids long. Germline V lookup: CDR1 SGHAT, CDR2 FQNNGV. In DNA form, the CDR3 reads TGTGCCAGCAGCTATGGGACAACAACTAGAAGCGGGGAGCTGTTTTTT. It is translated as CASSYGTTTRSGELFF.

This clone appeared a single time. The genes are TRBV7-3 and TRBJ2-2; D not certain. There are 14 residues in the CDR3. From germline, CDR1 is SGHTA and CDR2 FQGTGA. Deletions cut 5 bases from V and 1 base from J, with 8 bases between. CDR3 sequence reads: CASSPSRNTGELFF. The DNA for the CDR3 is TGTGCCAGCAGCCCCAGCCGGAACACCGGGGAGCTGTTTTTT.

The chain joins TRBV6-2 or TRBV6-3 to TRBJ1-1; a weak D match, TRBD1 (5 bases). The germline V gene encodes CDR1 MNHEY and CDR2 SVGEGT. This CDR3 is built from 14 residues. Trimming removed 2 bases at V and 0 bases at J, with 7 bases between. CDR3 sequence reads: CASSYQGMNTEAFF. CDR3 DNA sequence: TGTGCCAGCAGTTACCAGGGAATGAACACTGAAGCTTTCTTT.

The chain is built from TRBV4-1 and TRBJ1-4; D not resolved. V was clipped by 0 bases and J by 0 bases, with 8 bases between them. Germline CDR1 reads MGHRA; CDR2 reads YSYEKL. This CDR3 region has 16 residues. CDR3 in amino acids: CASSQESQATNEKLFF. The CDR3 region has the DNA TGCGCCAGCAGCCAAGAGTCTCAGGCAACTAATGAAAAACTGTTTTTT.

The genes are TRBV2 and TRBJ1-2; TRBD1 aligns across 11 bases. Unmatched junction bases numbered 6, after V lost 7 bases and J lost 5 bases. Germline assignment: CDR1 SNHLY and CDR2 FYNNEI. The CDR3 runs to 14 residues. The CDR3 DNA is TGTGCCAGCACTGGACAGGGGGCTGGGTATGGCTACACCTTC. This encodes CASTGQGAGYGYTF. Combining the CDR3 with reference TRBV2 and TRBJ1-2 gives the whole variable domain EPEVTQTPSHQVTQMGQEVILRCVPISNHLYFYWYRQILGQKVEFLVSFYNNEISEKSEIFDDQFSVERPDGSNFTLKIRSTKLEDSAMYFCASTGQGAGYGYTFGSGTRLTVV.

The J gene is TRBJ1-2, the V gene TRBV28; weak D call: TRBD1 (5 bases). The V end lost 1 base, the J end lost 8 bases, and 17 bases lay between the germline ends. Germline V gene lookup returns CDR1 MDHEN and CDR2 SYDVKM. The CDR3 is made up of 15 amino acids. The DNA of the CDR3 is TGTGCCAGCAGTTTATACGTAGGCACAGGTAGCGGCTACACCTTC. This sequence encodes CASSLYVGTGSGYTF.

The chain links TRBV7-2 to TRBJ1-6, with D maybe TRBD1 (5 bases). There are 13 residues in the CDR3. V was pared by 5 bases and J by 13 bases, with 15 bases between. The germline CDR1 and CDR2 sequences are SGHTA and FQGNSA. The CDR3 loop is CASSPQDWGPLHF. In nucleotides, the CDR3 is TGTGCCAGCAGCCCCCAAGATTGGGGGCCCCTCCACTTT.

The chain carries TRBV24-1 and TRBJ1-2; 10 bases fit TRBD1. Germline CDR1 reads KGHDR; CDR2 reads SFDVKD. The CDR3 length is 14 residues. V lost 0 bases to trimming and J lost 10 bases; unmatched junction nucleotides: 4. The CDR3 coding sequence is TGTGCCACCAGTGATTTGGGGACAGGGGAAAACTACACCTTC. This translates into CATSDLGTGENYTF.

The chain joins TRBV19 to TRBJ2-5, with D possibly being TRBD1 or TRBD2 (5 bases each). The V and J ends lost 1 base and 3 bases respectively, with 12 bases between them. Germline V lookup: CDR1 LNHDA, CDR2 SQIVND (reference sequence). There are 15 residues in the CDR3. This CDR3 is CASSIGQGVKETQYF. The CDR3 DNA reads TGTGCCAGTAGTATAGGGCAGGGAGTCAAAGAGACCCAGTACTTC.

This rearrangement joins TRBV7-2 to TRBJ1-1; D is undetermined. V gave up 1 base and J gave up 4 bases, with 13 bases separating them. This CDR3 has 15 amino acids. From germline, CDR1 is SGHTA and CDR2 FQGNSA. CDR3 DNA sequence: TGTGCCAGCAGCTTAGTTTATGGGTCGGGCACTGAAGCTTTCTTT. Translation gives CASSLVYGSGTEAFF.

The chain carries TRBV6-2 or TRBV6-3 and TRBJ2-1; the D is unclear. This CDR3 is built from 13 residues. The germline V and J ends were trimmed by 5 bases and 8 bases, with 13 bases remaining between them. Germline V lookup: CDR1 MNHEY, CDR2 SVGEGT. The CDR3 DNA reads TGTGCCAGCAGTCCCTTTAAAAGGTATGAGCAGTTCTTC. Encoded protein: CASSPFKRYEQFF.

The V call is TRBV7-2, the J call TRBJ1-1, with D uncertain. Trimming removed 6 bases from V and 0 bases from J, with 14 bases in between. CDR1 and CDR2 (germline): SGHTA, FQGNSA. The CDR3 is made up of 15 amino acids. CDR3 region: CASRISADLNTEAFF. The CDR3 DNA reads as TGTGCCAGCAGGATTTCGGCCGACCTGAACACTGAAGCTTTCTTT.

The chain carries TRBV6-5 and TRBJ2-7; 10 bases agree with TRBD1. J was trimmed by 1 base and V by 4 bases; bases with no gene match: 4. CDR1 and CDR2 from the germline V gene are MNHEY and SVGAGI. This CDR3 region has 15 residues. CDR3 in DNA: TGTGCCAGCAGTTCCGGACAGGGGGTATCCTACGAGCAGTACTTC. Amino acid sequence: CASSSGQGVSYEQYF.

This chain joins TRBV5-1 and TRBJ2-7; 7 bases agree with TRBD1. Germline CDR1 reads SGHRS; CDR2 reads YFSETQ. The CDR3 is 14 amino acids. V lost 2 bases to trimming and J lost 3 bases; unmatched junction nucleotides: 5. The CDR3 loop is CASSFSGTDYEQYF. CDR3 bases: TGCGCCAGCAGCTTTTCCGGGACAGACTACGAGCAGTACTTC. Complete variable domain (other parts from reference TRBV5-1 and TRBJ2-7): KAGVTQTPRYLIKTRGQQVTLSCSPISGHRSVSWYQQTPGQGLQFLFEYFSETQRNKGNFPGRFSGRQFSNSRSEMNVSTLELGDSALYLCASSFSGTDYEQYFGPGTRLTVT.

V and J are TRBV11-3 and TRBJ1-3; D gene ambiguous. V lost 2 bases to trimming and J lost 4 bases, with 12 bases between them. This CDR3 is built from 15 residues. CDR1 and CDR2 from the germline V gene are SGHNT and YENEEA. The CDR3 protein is CASSLTIGAGNTIYF. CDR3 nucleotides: TGTGCCAGCAGCTTAACGATCGGAGCGGGAAACACCATATATTTT. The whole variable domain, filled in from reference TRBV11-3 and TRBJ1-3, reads EAGVVQSPRYKIIEKKQPVAFWCNPISGHNTLYWYLQNLGQGPELLIRYENEEAVDDSQLPKDRFSAERLKGVDSTLKIQPAELGDSAVYLCASSLTIGAGNTIYFGEGSWLTVV.

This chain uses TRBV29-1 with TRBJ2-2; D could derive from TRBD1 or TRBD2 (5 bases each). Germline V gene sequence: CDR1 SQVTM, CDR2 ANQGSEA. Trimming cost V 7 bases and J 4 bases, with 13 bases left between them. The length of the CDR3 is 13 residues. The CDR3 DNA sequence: TGCAGCGCCGAGGGGTCGGGCACCGGGGAGCTGTTTTTT. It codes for CSAEGSGTGELFF.

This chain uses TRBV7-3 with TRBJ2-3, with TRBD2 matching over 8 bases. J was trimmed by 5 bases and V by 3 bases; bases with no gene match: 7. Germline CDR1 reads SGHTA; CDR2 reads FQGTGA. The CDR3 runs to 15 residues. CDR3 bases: TGTGCCAGCAGCTTCGGCCTAGCGGGTTTAGATACGCAGTATTTT. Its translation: CASSFGLAGLDTQYF.

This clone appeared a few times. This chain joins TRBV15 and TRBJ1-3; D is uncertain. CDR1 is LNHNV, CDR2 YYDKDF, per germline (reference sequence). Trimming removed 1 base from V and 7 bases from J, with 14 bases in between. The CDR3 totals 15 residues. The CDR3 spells CATSRGAEAGNTIYF. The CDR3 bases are TGTGCCACCAGCAGAGGTGCGGAGGCCGGGAACACCATATATTTT.

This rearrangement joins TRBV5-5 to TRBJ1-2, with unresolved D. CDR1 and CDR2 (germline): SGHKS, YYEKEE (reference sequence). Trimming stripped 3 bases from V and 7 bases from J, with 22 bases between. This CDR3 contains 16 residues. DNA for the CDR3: TGTGCCAGCAGCTCTGGCGTGGGTGGGAGCTCAGGTGGCTACACCTTC. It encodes CASSSGVGGSSGGYTF.

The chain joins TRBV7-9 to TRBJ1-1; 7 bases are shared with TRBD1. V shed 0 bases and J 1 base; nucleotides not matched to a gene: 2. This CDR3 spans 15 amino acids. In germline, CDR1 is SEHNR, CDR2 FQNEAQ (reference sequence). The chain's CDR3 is CASSLAWTGNTEAFF. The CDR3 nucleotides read TGTGCCAGCAGCTTAGCGTGGACAGGGAACACTGAAGCTTTCTTT. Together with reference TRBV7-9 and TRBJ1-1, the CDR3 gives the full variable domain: DTGVSQNPRHKITKRGQNVTFRCDPISEHNRLYWYRQTLGQGPEFLTYFQNEAQLEKSRLLSDRFSAERPKGSFSTLEIQRTEQGDSAMYLCASSLAWTGNTEAFFGQGTRLTVV.

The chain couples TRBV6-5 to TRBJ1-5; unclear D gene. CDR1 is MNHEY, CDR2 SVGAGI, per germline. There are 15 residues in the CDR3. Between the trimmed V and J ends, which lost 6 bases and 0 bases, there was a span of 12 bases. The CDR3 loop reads CASSLDGYSNQPQHF. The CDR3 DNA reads TGTGCCAGCAGCCTTGACGGGTATAGCAATCAGCCCCAGCATTTT.

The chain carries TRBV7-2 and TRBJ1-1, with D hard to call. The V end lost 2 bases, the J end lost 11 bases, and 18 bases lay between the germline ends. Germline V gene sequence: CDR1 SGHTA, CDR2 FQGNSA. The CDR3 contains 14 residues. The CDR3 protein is CASSLSGPASGAFF. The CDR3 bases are TGTGCCAGCAGCTTATCTGGTCCAGCCTCCGGGGCTTTCTTT.

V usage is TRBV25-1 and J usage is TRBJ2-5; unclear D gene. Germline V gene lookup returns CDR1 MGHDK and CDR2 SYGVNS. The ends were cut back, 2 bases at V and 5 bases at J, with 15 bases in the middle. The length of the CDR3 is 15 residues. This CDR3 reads CASSEARLWWETQYF. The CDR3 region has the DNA TGTGCCAGCAGTGAAGCCAGGCTTTGGTGGGAGACCCAGTACTTC.